This TCR beta chain was documented in a study of CD8 T cells in Susac syndrome. The CDR3 consists of 15 residues. CDR1 is SQVTM and CDR2 is ANQGSEA in the germline V gene. The ends were cut back, 4 bases at V and 4 bases at J, with 20 bases in the middle. Random hexamers were used to reverse transcribe about 0.5 to 1 ug of RNA. By means of immunoSEQ multiplex PCR, TCR beta CDR3 spanning 54 Vbeta and 13 Jbeta underwent amplification. Each CDR3 protein is one row after TCRdb ran MiXCR on the immunoSEQ multiplex PCR reads. Here the sample spans about 210,000 distinct CDR3 sequences, 95% being singletons.

Sequencing was done on a sample of CD4+ T cells from PBMCs. J is TRBJ2-7 and V is TRBV29-1; D possibly corresponds to TRBD2 (6 bases). This sequence was found in a human donor with multiple sclerosis. This CDR3 reads CSVGGDLGAPYEQYF. The DNA of the CDR3 is TGCAGCGTTGGGGGGGACCTTGGGGCACCTTACGAGCAGTACTTC.